This T cell receptor (beta chain) originates from a study of beta chain features in type 1 diabetes (dated by TCRdb to between 2018 and 2020). At the level of the whole study: No differences in mean age, gender distribution, total cell number or subset yield were found between patients and healthy donors. A total of 90 million to 130 million sorted cells were examined across all samples, and a strong correlation was observed between cell number per subset and RNA yield. The study compared the TCRB repertoires of sorted circulating CD4+ T cell subsets in recently diagnosed type 1 diabetes patients with those in matched healthy donors. Regulatory and stem cell-like memory subsets were isolated from only 8 patients and 8 healthy donors, whereas naive and central memory subsets came from all 30 or so donors.

A word on this clone: Its antigen is not yet known. Base qualities are not at hand, and no much larger clone is one base apart.

The V end gives up 5 bases and the J end 0 bases, leaving 8 bases in the junction not matched to a gene. Its CDR3 holds 16 amino acids, cysteine through phenylalanine. Kept here is only the CDR3 DNA, which spans 48 bases and is read in frame from base 1. For CDR1 and CDR2, the germline V gene lists SGHAT and FQNNGV. Each donor gave one peripheral blood draw, roughly 110 mL on average, collected into heparinised tubes. A BD FACSAria II was used to sort naive, central memory, regulatory and stem cell-like memory CD4+ T cells with a panel that included CD45RO, CCR7, CD25, CD127, CD95 and CD27. Purity was above 95% for every sorted population. PBMCs were separated immediately by Lymphoprep density gradient centrifugation and were stained directly, without being cultured. Samples were stained and sorted in pairs, with one healthy donor and one patient per experiment, so that batch effects were minimized.

All of the isolated RNA was reverse transcribed with the High Capacity cDNA Reverse Transcription Kit, so expressed TCRB transcripts were sequenced. Deep immunoSEQ sequencing was performed on naive, central memory and regulatory T cell samples, with an average of around 3.4 million total reads per sample. After sorted cells were lysed in RLT buffer, RNA was extracted with DNase-treated RNeasy Micro or Mini kits, with the choice depending on cell number. Each cell subset was processed separately to prevent cross-contamination, with patient and healthy donor samples processed together. TCRB sequences were amplified from cDNA with the immunoSEQ multiplex PCR, producing 87-bp fragments spanning the CDR3 region. Sequencing of the amplicons was performed on the Illumina HiSeq platform. As for how the authors treated the data: Synthetic template baselines were used to correct PCR bias computationally, reads within Hamming distance 2 were collapsed together, and singletons that could not be merged were discarded. By aligning reads against IMGT, V, D and J genes, CDR3 length, and insertions or deletions at six rearrangement sites were assigned. Within each subset, clonotype counts were normalized to sorted cell number, after which true diversity and Gini coefficients were computed with the tcR R package. Repertoire sharing was quantified using the overlap coefficient calculated on TCRB nucleotide sequences. As a proxy for the pre-selection repertoire, out-of-frame TCRB sequences from naive cells were analyzed. TCRdb provides this immuneACCESS table in a form limited to in-frame rearrangements. Some clones are lacking; in checked studies, under half of them reflect an unresolved V gene, and why the rest are absent is not known. D and trimming come from the DNA, and the V and J calls and clone size come from that table. The sample profile shows 500,000 to 850,000 clones; over 12% of them were found once. In total, the top ten clones hold around 0.04% of the sample.

Summary of the overall study and its limitations: Shorter templates might have been favored by PCR, but patient and control samples were amplified and corrected together, so both groups would have been affected equally by any skew. Because cDNA was sequenced instead of genomic DNA, activated cells with high expression could be over-represented, although the groups did not differ in activation or CD3 levels. HLA sub-analyses involved small numbers of individuals, so any influence of HLA type on TCRB rearrangement remained unresolved. Fewer insertions and more nucleotide deletions at VDJ recombination sites were observed in patients with type 1 diabetes, implying thymic rearrangement abnormalities. The naive, central memory and regulatory TCRB repertoires appeared to resemble one another more closely among patients than among healthy donors. A moderate but significant shortening of TCRB CDR3 length was observed in type 1 diabetes patients in all four CD4+ subsets.

This receptor was taken from a man aged 18 to 29 with type 1 diabetes. Rearrangement joined TRBV11-2 to TRBJ2-7, and 9 junction bases match TRBD1. The sample was naive CD4+ T cells from blood. The cell subset or site label corresponds to: true naive CD4+ T cells. The CDR3 region: CASSRRGTGFSYEQYF. The bases are TGTGCCAGCAGCCGTCGCGGGACAGGGTTCTCCTACGAGCAGTACTTC.